This T cell receptor beta chain was sequenced during a study of blood T cell repertoires in COVID-19. Across the whole study: From the United States, Italy and Spain came samples of acute and convalescent COVID-19. From T cells, B-cell-depleted T cells, or PBMCs came the material, which was cDNA or gDNA.

Original processing methods: Amplification of reference gene primers was used by the study to estimate nucleated cell counts. Assay: immunoSEQ multiplex PCR; the TCRdb copy retains only in-frame clones and omits some. That table is the source of V, J and clone size, and D and trimming were worked out from the DNA. Counted here are about 350,000 clones, about 92% occurring once; the ten biggest clones make up just under 4%. Germline V gene sequence: CDR1 SGHTA, CDR2 FQGNSA. This CDR3 is 15 amino acids long. The junction had 7 bases not matched to a gene; V was cut back by 5 bases and J by 4 bases. Seattle patients were enrolled during active infection and followed longitudinally.

The chain recombines TRBV7-2 with TRBJ1-4, with 7 bases aligning to TRBD1. The TCR originated in a woman aged 60 to 75 with COVID-19, enrolled during active disease. The sample consisted of peripheral blood. CDR3 DNA sequence: TGTGCCAGCAGCCCGAAGACAGGGATTAATGAAAAACTGTTTTTT. Translation gives CASSPKTGINEKLFF.